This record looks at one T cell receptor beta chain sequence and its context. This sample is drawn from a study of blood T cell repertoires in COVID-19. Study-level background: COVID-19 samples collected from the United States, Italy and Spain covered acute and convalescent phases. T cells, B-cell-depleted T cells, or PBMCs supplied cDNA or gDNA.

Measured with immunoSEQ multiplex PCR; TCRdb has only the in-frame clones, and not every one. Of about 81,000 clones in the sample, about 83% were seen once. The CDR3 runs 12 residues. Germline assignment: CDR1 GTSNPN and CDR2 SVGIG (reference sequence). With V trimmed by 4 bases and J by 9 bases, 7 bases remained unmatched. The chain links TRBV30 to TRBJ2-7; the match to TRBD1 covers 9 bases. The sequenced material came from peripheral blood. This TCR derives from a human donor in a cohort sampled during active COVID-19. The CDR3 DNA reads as TGTGCCTGGACGGGACAGGGACGCCCGCAGTACTTC. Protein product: CAWTGQGRPQYF.